Shown below are 13 T cell receptor beta chains from a single sample sequenced in a study of blood T cell repertoires in COVID-19. Profiled with immunoSEQ multiplex PCR; TCRdb holds only in-frame clones, not every one. The sample contains approximately 100,000 clones, about 86% of which appear only once. The sample was PBMCs or T cells enriched from blood (not recorded which). These receptors originate from a woman aged 45-65 years who had recovered from COVID-19.

This chain uses TRBV6-5 with TRBJ1-3; D is unresolved. The ends were cut back, 6 bases at V and 2 bases at J, with 8 bases in the middle. Looked up from germline, CDR1 is MNHEY and CDR2 is SVGAGI. CDR3 size: 13 residues. CDR3 DNA sequence: TGTGCCAGCAGCGGTGAGCCTGGAAACACCATATATTTT. This translates into CASSGEPGNTIYF.

The chain uses TRBV28 and TRBJ1-2; D is perhaps TRBD1 (6 bases). The length of the CDR3 is 14 residues. Trimming pared 0 bases from V and 5 bases from J, leaving 10 bases between. CDR1 and CDR2 from the germline V gene are MDHEN and SYDVKM. CDR3 sequence reads: CASSLWGAGYGYTF. In nucleotides, the CDR3 is TGTGCCAGCAGTTTATGGGGGGCAGGGTATGGCTACACCTTC.

V is TRBV7-9 and J is TRBJ1-5; no clear D. Germline V gives CDR1 SEHNR, CDR2 FQNEAQ (reference sequence). CDR3 size: 12 residues. V was cut by 3 bases and J by 5 bases, with 5 bases left in between. Here the CDR3 DNA reads TGTGCCAGCAGCTTCTTTGATCAGCCCCAGCATTTT. Translated: CASSFFDQPQHF.

The count of this clone is one. The V and J genes are TRBV28 and TRBJ2-7, with 10 bases lining up with TRBD1. Germline assignment: CDR1 MDHEN and CDR2 SYDVKM. The junction had 7 bases not matched to a gene; V was cut back by 7 bases and J by 4 bases. The CDR3 length is 14 residues. The CDR3 sequence: CASTEDRGSYEQYF. The CDR3 nucleotides read TGTGCCAGCACCGAGGACAGGGGGAGTTACGAGCAGTACTTC.

The rearrangement uses TRBV30 and TRBJ2-2; a possible D gene is TRBD2 (5 bases). CDR1 is GTSNPN and CDR2 is SVGIG in the germline V gene (reference sequence). V lost 4 bases, J lost 7 bases, and 13 bases lay in between. The CDR3 is 13 residues long. The CDR3 nucleotides read TGTGCCTGGACCCCGGTGGGAGTCGGGGAGCTGTTTTTT. It yields the protein CAWTPVGVGELFF.

The gene calls are TRBV2 and TRBJ1-2; D is possibly TRBD1 (6 bases). V gave up 5 bases and J gave up 4 bases, with 20 bases separating them. Germline CDR1 reads SNHLY; CDR2 reads FYNNEI. CDR3 length: 16 amino acids. The CDR3 DNA is TGTGCCAGCAGTTTTTTAGCCGGGACATACGGCTATGGCTACACCTTC. This sequence encodes CASSFLAGTYGYGYTF.

The genes are TRBV5-4 and TRBJ2-6; TRBD2 matches at 8 bases. CDR3 length: 16 residues. Germline CDR1 is SGHNT and CDR2 is YYREEE (reference sequence). The ends lost 4 bases at V and 3 bases at J; junction bases unmatched: 6. CDR3 DNA sequence: TGTGCCAGCAGCCGGGGGGGAGGTCTTGGGGCCAACGTCCTGACTTTC. This translates into CASSRGGGLGANVLTF.

The J gene is TRBJ1-3, the V gene TRBV5-6, with D possibly matching TRBD1 (6 bases). Germline loops: CDR1 SGHDT, CDR2 YYEEEE. This CDR3 is 15 amino acids long. Trimming left V 4 bases short and J 0 bases short, with 11 bases between. Here the CDR3 reads CASSLEGGSGNTIYF. Here the CDR3 DNA reads TGTGCCAGCAGCCTGGAAGGGGGCTCTGGAAACACCATATATTTT.

This sequence joins TRBV2 and TRBJ1-1; perhaps TRBD1 as D (6 bases). Germline V gene data show CDR1 as SNHLY and CDR2 as FYNNEI. CDR3 length equals 14 residues. V shed 6 bases and J shed 10 bases, with 21 bases lying between them. CDR3 nucleotide sequence: TGTGCCAGCAGGGATCCGGGCCTACGAGGGGGAGCTTTCTTT. Its protein is CASRDPGLRGGAFF.

The V and J genes are TRBV6-5 and TRBJ2-2; 10 nucleotides agree with TRBD1. Germline V gene data show CDR1 as MNHEY and CDR2 as SVGAGI. V shed 2 bases, J shed 5 bases, and the junction held 2 bases outside the gene matches. The CDR3 length is 15 residues. The CDR3 here is CASSYVGQGTGELFF. CDR3 DNA sequence: TGTGCCAGCAGTTACGTGGGACAGGGGACCGGGGAGCTGTTTTTT.

This rearrangement joins TRBV11-2 to TRBJ1-5; D not resolved. The CDR3 is 14 amino acids. Trimming cost V 5 bases and J 5 bases, with 13 bases left between them. CDR1 is SGHAT and CDR2 is FQNNGV in the germline V gene. The CDR3 sequence: CASSHSGLDQPQHF. CDR3 in DNA: TGTGCCAGCAGCCACTCAGGCTTAGATCAGCCCCAGCATTTT.

This chain connects TRBV28 to TRBJ2-5, with TRBD1 identical over 8 bases. Per germline, CDR1 MDHEN and CDR2 SYDVKM. Unmatched junction bases numbered 3, after V lost 6 bases and J lost 3 bases. The CDR3 contains 13 residues. The CDR3 protein is CASRRTGKETQYF. The CDR3 DNA reads as TGTGCCAGCAGGAGGACAGGGAAAGAGACCCAGTACTTC.

The rearrangement joins TRBV27 to TRBJ1-2; no definite D call. Deletions cut 5 bases from V and 5 bases from J, with 9 bases between. CDR1 and CDR2 (germline): MNHEY, SMNVEV (reference sequence). The CDR3 is 12 amino acids. CDR3 coding DNA: TGTGCCAGCAGTACGAACAATTATGGCTACACCTTC. Its protein product is CASSTNNYGYTF.